What follows are 13 T cell receptor beta chains derived from one specimen sequenced in a study of CD4 and CD8 cells across lung adenocarcinoma regions. TCRdb reprocessed the PCR reads with MiXCR, giving one entry per CDR3 protein. The sample holds some 10,000 distinct CDR3 sequences, 40% to 55% seen once. The sequencing sample was made of CD8+ T cells from the margin of a lung tumor. These receptors were collected from a male donor with lung adenocarcinoma. The CD4 and CD8 labels of this study may be unreliable.

This clonotype is medium-sized within its sample. The rearrangement joins TRBV6-5 to TRBJ2-3; D possibly corresponds to TRBD2 (6 bases). This CDR3 comprises 13 residues. V lost 2 bases to trimming and J lost 4 bases, with 7 bases between them. CDR1 is MNHEY, CDR2 SVGAGI, per germline. The CDR3 DNA is TGTGCCAGCAGTTACGCGGGATCAGATACGCAGTATTTT. As protein: CASSYAGSDTQYF.

This clonotype was recorded only once. The J gene is TRBJ2-3, the V gene TRBV27, with a weak D call TRBD2 (5 bases). The CDR3 spans 11 residues. CDR1 is MNHEY and CDR2 is SMNVEV in the germline V gene (reference sequence). Trimming stripped 6 bases from V and 9 bases from J, with 10 bases between. CDR3 residues: CASSGMRTQYF. The CDR3 DNA is TGTGCCAGCAGCGGGATGCGGACGCAGTATTTT.

This clonotype was found a few times. The V call is TRBV27, the J call TRBJ1-5; D is ambiguous. The CDR3 spans 13 residues. The ends were cut back, 7 bases at V and 6 bases at J, with 13 bases in the middle. Germline-derived CDR1 and CDR2 are MNHEY and SMNVEV (reference sequence). CDR3 in DNA: TGTGCCAGCAAATTAAGGGAAAGTCAGCCCCAGCATTTT. Protein product: CASKLRESQPQHF.

V and J are TRBV4-1 and TRBJ2-3, with no clear D. Germline lookup yields CDR1 MGHRA and CDR2 YSYEKL. V was shortened by 3 bases and J by 1 base, with 11 bases between the two germline ends. The CDR3 length is 15 residues. The CDR3 loop reads CASSQLSAGTDTQYF. CDR3 in DNA: TGCGCCAGCAGCCAGCTCTCCGCGGGCACAGATACGCAGTATTTT.

This chain uses TRBV11-1 with TRBJ2-5; D remains unclear. The CDR3 totals 14 residues. The germline V gene has CDR1 SGHAT and CDR2 FQDESV (reference sequence). Trimming stripped 5 bases from V and 0 bases from J, with 10 bases between. The CDR3 loop is CASSLDVYQETQYF. The CDR3 region has the DNA TGTGCCAGCAGCCTGGACGTGTACCAAGAGACCCAGTACTTC.

By proportion, this clonotype is medium-sized. This sequence joins TRBV6-1 and TRBJ1-1; 9 nucleotides line up with TRBD1. The CDR3 runs 15 residues. J was trimmed by 0 bases and V by 8 bases; bases with no gene match: 7. Germline V gene lookup returns CDR1 MNHNS and CDR2 SASEGT. The CDR3 here is CASARDRVLNTEAFF. CDR3 coding DNA: TGTGCCAGCGCCCGGGACAGGGTTTTGAACACTGAAGCTTTCTTT.

There are a few counts of this clonotype. The chain joins TRBV6-1 to TRBJ2-1, with no clear D. Near its end, the DNA agrees better with TRBJ2-5, so the J call may be wrong. CDR1 is MNHNS, CDR2 SASEGT, per germline. The CDR3 extends over 14 amino acids. CDR3 nucleotide sequence: TGTGCCAGCAGTGATGGCTATATGGGAGAGACCCAGTACTTC. Encoded protein: CASSDGYMGETQYF.

Comment on this clonotype: The germline gene is not matched at one end of the junction; a read error may be the cause. The chain has TRBV11-1 and TRBJ2-1, with 7 bases lining up with TRBD2. This CDR3 has 15 amino acids. Germline V CDR1 and CDR2: SGHAT, FQDESV (reference sequence). CDR3 sequence: CASREGTNPYDKQFF. Here the CDR3 DNA reads TGTGCCAGCAGGGAGGGGACTAACCCTTACGATAAGCAGTTTTTT.

The rearrangement links TRBV14 to TRBJ2-1; unclear D gene. Germline V gene lookup returns CDR1 SGHDN and CDR2 FVKESK. V lost 4 bases and J 4 bases, leaving 5 bases between the germline ends. The CDR3 length is 12 residues. The CDR3 region is CASSLIYNEQFF. CDR3 nucleotides: TGTGCCAGCAGCCTCATTTACAATGAGCAGTTCTTC.

CDR3 bases: TGTGCCAGCGGGACCAACTCCTACAATGAGCAGTTCTTC. It specifies CASGTNSYNEQFF. The J gene is TRBJ2-1, the V gene TRBV7-3, with D perhaps given as TRBD1 or TRBD2 (5 bases each). CDR1 is SGHTA and CDR2 is FQGTGA in the germline V gene. There are 13 residues in the CDR3. V was pared by 8 bases and J by 0 bases, with 8 bases between.

The chain carries TRBV5-6 and TRBJ1-2; perhaps TRBD1 as D (6 bases). CDR1 SGHDT and CDR2 YYEEEE come from the germline V gene. V was pared by 0 bases and J by 8 bases, with 8 bases between. This CDR3 is built from 12 residues. CDR3 DNA: TGTGCCAGCAGCTTGGACAGGGACGGCTACACCTTC. This codes for CASSLDRDGYTF.

This chain links TRBV3-1 with TRBJ2-5, with D uncertain. CDR1 is LGHDT, CDR2 YNNKEL, per germline (reference sequence). The CDR3 runs to 10 residues. V was pared by 0 bases and J by 7 bases, with 0 bases between. The CDR3 sequence: CASSQETQYF. Here the CDR3 DNA reads TGTGCCAGCAGCCAAGAGACCCAGTACTTC.

This clonotype was recorded only once. The rearrangement joins TRBV5-6 to TRBJ1-1; the D gene is possibly TRBD1 (5 bases). Between the trimmed V and J ends, which lost 9 bases and 3 bases, there was a span of 15 bases. The CDR3 extends over 13 amino acids. Looked up from germline, CDR1 is SGHDT and CDR2 is YYEEEE. CDR3 amino acids: CATQTVFHTEAFF. CDR3 nucleotides: TGTGCCACTCAGACAGTATTTCACACTGAAGCTTTCTTT.